This TCR beta chain emerged from a study of blood T cell repertoires in COVID-19. Whole-study context: Samples of COVID-19 (acute and convalescent) were obtained from the United States, Italy and Spain.

The age range of participants was 18 to 89 years, with residence in approximately 25 US areas. Cohort assignment relied on participant-reported clinical history. As handled by the study authors: Amplifying reference gene primers gave estimates of nucleated cell counts. The data were produced by immunoSEQ multiplex PCR, yet TCRdb's version contains in-frame clones alone and is incomplete. For V, J and clone size, that table is used; D and trimming come from the DNA. The table lists 250,000 to 350,000 clones, 70% to 90% of them singletons. In germline, CDR1 is SGHKS, CDR2 YYEKEE (reference sequence). V lost 0 bases and J lost 7, with 16 bases in between. The CDR3 extends over 15 amino acids.

This receptor was identified in a woman aged 25 to 39 who had recovered from COVID-19. This chain joins TRBV5-5 and TRBJ1-1; D remains unclear. The sample taken for sequencing was PBMCs or T cells enriched from blood (not recorded which). The CDR3, as DNA: TGTGCCAGCAGCTTGGAACTAGCCCTGGTAGGTGAAGCTTTCTTT. The encoded protein is CASSLELALVGEAFF. The full variable domain, completed using reference TRBV5-5 and TRBJ1-1, is DAGVTQSPTHLIKTRGQQVTLRCSPISGHKSVSWYQQVLGQGPQFIFQYYEKEERGRGNFPDRFSARQFPNYSSELNVNALLLGDSALYLCASSLELALVGEAFFGQGTRLTVV.